Below are 10 T cell receptor beta chains sequenced from a single sample in a study of blood T cell repertoires in COVID-19. The method was immunoSEQ multiplex PCR; TCRdb's version includes in-frame clones alone and lacks a portion of them. The sample lists 130,000 or so clones, about 88% occurring once. Input material: peripheral blood. Receptors were obtained from a woman of 80 years or more with acute or convalescent COVID-19.

The V call is TRBV18, the J call TRBJ2-3, with 8 bases matching TRBD2. The germline V gene encodes CDR1 KGHSH and CDR2 LQKENI. The CDR3 has 16 amino acids. The junction had 7 bases not matched to a gene; V was cut back by 3 bases and J by 2 bases. This CDR3 reads CASSPRAGDPTDTQYF. The CDR3 DNA follows: TGTGCCAGCTCACCGCGAGCGGGGGACCCCACAGATACGCAGTATTTT.

This chain links TRBV4-1 with TRBJ1-5; tentatively, D is TRBD1 (5 bases). The germline CDR1 and CDR2 sequences are MGHRA and YSYEKL. Trimming pared 3 bases from V and 8 bases from J, leaving 14 bases between. There are 14 residues in the CDR3. This chain's CDR3 is CASSHWGVLEPQHF. The CDR3 DNA sequence: TGCGCCAGCAGCCACTGGGGGGTGTTGGAGCCCCAGCATTTT.

This chain joins TRBV19 and TRBJ2-2; 7 bases match TRBD2. Per germline, CDR1 LNHDA and CDR2 SQIVND (reference sequence). V shed 2 bases and J 4 bases; nucleotides not matched to a gene: 4. The CDR3 runs 15 residues. The CDR3 bases are TGTGCCAGTAGTATACCTGGGAGGGGCACCGGGGAGCTGTTTTTT. It codes for CASSIPGRGTGELFF.

With regard to this clone: An end of the junction differs from the germline gene, which may be a read error. This chain uses TRBV6-1 with TRBJ2-6; TRBD1 aligns across 12 bases. CDR3 length equals 19 residues. Germline assignment: CDR1 MNHNS and CDR2 SASEGT. Written as DNA, the CDR3 is TGTGCCAGCAGGGAAGAGATCGGGACAGGGGGCGCCGGGGCCAACGTCCTGACTTTC. Its protein is CASREEIGTGGAGANVLTF.

The chain recombines TRBV5-4 with TRBJ1-1; 8 bases align to TRBD1. V shed 5 bases, J shed 2 bases, and the junction held 8 bases outside the gene matches. This CDR3 has 15 residues. Germline V gene sequence: CDR1 SGHNT, CDR2 YYREEE (reference sequence). CDR3 in amino acids: CASRRGTGRNTEAFF. DNA of the CDR3: TGTGCCAGCAGGCGGGGGACAGGACGCAACACTGAAGCTTTCTTT.

The J gene is TRBJ1-4, the V gene TRBV5-1, with 8 positions matching TRBD1. CDR3 length: 15 residues. After removal of 1 base from V and 10 bases from J, the junction contained 9 bases not matched to a gene. In germline, CDR1 is SGHRS, CDR2 YFSETQ. The CDR3 DNA reads TGCGCCAGCAGCTTGCGCGGTCCAGGGGGCGGAAAACTGTTTTTT. It yields the protein CASSLRGPGGGKLFF.

This rearrangement joins TRBV27 to TRBJ1-1, with TRBD1 as a possible D gene (5 bases). The germline V gene has CDR1 MNHEY and CDR2 SMNVEV (reference sequence). The CDR3 is 14 amino acids. The V and J ends lost 2 bases and 0 bases respectively, with 7 bases between them. CDR3 region: CASSLRGMNTEAFF. The CDR3 bases are TGTGCCAGCAGTTTAAGGGGTATGAACACTGAAGCTTTCTTT.

The chain joins TRBV7-8 to TRBJ1-5; tentative D call: TRBD1 (6 bases). CDR1 and CDR2 (germline): SGHVS, FQNEAQ. The CDR3 extends over 14 amino acids. V lost 5 bases to trimming and J lost 7 bases, with 15 bases between them. The CDR3, as DNA: TGTGCCAGCAGCCCGATAGGGGGAGAACAGCCCCAGCATTTT. Amino acid sequence: CASSPIGGEQPQHF.

This clone has only a few counts. The J gene is TRBJ2-1, the V gene TRBV5-1; 13 positions match TRBD2. This CDR3 is 16 amino acids long. With 3 bases clipped from V and 6 bases from J, the junction kept 6 bases outside the gene matches. The germline V gene encodes CDR1 SGHRS and CDR2 YFSETQ. The CDR3 region has the DNA TGCGCCAGCAGCTATGGGGGGACTAGCGGGATCAATGAGCAGTTCTTC. It codes for CASSYGGTSGINEQFF.

This chain joins TRBV7-8 and TRBJ2-7, with D possibly TRBD1 on 6 matching bases. V was trimmed by 5 bases and J by 4 bases, leaving 30 bases between them. CDR1 and CDR2 (germline): SGHVS, FQNEAQ. There are 19 residues in the CDR3. Here the CDR3 DNA reads TGTGCCAGCAGCCCCGGATTCGAAGCTCCGAGGGGGATGGGATACGAGCAGTACTTC. Translating it yields CASSPGFEAPRGMGYEQYF.